The entry below gives a single TCR beta chain sequence along with its context. This sample is drawn from a study of blood T cell repertoires in COVID-19. Study details: Samples of COVID-19 (acute and convalescent) were obtained from the United States, Italy and Spain.

Using immunoSEQ multiplex PCR, the repertoire was profiled, and TCRdb retains in-frame clones only, with some absent. This sample has fewer than 200,000 clones, with about 86% found just once. Those enrolled, adults aged roughly 18 to 95 years, came from under 25 US areas. There are 15 residues in the CDR3. Germline CDR1 is MNHEY and CDR2 is SVGEGT. The J segment lost 10 bases and the V segment lost 0 bases, leaving 5 bases of the junction unmatched. This chain links TRBV6-2 or TRBV6-3 with TRBJ1-6; 8 bases agree with TRBD1. The receptor was derived from a man over 45 who had recovered from COVID-19. The sequencing sample was made of PBMCs or T cells enriched from blood (not recorded which). In DNA, the CDR3 is TGTGCCAGCAGTTACTCCGGGACAGGAGGATCACCCCTCCACTTT. Protein sequence: CASSYSGTGGSPLHF.